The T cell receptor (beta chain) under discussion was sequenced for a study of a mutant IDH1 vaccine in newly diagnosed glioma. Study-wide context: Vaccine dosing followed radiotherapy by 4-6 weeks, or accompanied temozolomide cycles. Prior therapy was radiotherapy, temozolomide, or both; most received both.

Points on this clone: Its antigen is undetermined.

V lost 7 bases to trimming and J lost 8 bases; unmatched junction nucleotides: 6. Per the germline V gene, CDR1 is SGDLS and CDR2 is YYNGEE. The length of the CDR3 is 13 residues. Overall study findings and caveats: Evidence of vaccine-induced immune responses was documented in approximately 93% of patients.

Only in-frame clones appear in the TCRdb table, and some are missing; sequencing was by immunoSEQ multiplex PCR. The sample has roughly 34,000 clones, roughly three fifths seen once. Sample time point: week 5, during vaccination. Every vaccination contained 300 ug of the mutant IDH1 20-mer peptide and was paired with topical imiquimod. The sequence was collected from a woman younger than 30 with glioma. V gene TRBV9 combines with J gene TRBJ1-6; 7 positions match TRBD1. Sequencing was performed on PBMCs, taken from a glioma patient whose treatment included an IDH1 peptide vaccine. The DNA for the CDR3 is TGTGCCAGCCAACGGGACAGAGATTCACCCCTCCACTTT. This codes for CASQRDRDSPLHF.